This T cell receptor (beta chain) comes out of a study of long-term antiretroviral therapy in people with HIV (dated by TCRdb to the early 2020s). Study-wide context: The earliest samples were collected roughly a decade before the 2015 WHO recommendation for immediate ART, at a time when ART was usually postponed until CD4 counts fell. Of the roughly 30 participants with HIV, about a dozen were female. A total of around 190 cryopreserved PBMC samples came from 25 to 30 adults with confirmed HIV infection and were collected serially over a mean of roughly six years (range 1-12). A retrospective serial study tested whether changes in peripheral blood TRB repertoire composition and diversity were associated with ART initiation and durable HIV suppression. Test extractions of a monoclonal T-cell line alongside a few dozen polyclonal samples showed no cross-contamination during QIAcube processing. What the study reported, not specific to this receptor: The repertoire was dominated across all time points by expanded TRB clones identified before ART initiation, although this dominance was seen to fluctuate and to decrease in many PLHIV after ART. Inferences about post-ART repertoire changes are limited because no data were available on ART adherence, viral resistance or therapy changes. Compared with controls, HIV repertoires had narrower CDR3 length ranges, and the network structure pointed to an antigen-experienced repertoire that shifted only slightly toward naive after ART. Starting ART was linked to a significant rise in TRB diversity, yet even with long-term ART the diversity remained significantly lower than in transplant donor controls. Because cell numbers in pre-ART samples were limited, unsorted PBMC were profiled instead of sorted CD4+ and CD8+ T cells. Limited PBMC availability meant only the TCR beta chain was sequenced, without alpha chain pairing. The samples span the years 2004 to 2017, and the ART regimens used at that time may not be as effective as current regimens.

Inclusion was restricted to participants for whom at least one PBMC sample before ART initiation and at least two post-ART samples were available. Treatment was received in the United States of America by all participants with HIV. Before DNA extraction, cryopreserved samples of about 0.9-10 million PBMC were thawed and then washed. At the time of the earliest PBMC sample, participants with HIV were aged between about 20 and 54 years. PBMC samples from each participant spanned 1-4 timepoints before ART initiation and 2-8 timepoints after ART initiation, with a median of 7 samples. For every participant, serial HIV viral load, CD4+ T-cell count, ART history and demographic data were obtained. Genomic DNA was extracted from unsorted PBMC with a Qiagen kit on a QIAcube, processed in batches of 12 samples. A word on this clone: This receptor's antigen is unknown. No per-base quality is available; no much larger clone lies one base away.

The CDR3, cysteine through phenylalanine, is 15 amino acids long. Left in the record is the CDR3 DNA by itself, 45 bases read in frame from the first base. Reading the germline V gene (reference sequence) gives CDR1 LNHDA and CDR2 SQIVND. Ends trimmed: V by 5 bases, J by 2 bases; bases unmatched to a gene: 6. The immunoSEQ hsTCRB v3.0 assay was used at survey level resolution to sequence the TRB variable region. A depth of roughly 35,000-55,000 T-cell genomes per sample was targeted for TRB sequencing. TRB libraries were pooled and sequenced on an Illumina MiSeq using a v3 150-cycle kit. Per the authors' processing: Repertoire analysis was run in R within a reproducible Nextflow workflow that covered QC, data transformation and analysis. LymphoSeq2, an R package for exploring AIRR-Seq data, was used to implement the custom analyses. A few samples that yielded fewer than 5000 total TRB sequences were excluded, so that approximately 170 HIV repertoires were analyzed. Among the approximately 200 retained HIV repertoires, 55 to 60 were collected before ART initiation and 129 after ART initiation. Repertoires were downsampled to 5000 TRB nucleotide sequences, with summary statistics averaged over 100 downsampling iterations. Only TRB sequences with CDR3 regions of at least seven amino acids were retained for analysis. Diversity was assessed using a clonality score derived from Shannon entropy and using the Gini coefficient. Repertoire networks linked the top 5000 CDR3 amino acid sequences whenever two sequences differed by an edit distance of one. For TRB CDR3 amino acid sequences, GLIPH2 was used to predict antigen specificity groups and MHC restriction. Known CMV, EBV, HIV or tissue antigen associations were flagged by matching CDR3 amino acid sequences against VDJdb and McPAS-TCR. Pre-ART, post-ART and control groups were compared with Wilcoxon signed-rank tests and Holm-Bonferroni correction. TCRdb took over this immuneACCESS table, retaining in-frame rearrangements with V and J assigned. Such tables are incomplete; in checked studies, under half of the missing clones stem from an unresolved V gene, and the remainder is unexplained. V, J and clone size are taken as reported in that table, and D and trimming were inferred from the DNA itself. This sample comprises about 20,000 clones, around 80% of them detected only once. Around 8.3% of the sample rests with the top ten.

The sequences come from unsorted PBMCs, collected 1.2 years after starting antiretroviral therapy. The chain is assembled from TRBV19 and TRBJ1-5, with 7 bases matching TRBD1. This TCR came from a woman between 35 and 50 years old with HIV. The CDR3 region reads CASSEQGFGNQPQHF. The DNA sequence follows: TGTGCCAGTAGTGAACAGGGGTTCGGCAATCAGCCCCAGCATTTT.